This TCR beta chain was retrieved from a study of T cell repertoires in cytomegalovirus infection. Turning to the study itself: Public TCR beta signatures provided an indication of both CMV infection and a matching HLA type. General study findings and limits: Carriers of CMV plus the relevant HLA were identified by cumulative public TCR beta family frequency. The ex vivo response showed dominance by HLA-C-restricted CMV-specific TCR beta clonotypes.

This clonotype was detected ten times or more. Its antigen is unidentified. V lost 5 bases, J lost 7 bases, and 22 bases lay in between. Germline lookup yields CDR1 SGHTA and CDR2 FQGNSA. This CDR3 spans 16 amino acids. TCRdb recomputed calls from the reads with MiXCR, one row per CDR3 protein. The table has over 250,000 distinct CDR3 sequences, under 30% seen once. The sequenced sample was PBMCs. This clonotype was sampled from a human donor in good health (CMV status not recorded). Some clones in this sample may be carry-over from other donors' samples. The genes are TRBV7-2 and TRBJ2-3; D call uncertain. The CDR3 region is CASSPLRIKRNNTQYF. CDR3 coding DNA: TGTGCCAGCAGCCCCCTCCGGATCAAAAGGAATAATACGCAGTATTTT.